A single sample is the source of the 4 T cell receptor beta chains below, sequenced in a study of T-cell memory formation after mild COVID-19. MiXCR, run by TCRdb on the 5' RACE reads, gives a single entry per CDR3 protein. The data hold about 210,000 distinct CDR3 sequences, with about 10% observed a single time. Sequencing input: PBMCs or a T cell subset sorted from them (not recorded which). The receptors were sampled from a man aged 18 to 29 who had mild COVID-19 (a few samples of this study predate the infection). Cell type and time point are not known.

This clonotype occurred a few times. This chain links TRBV20-1 with TRBJ2-7; 10 bases are a match to TRBD2. The CDR3 runs 14 residues. V was pared by 5 bases and J by 7 bases, with 11 bases of the junction left unmatched. CDR1 is DFQATT, CDR2 SNEGSKA, per germline (reference sequence). The CDR3 spells CSALAGGPGEEQYV. In nucleotides, the CDR3 is TGCAGTGCTTTAGCGGGGGGCCCAGGGGAGGAGCAGTACGTC.

This clonotype was seen ten or more times. The J gene is TRBJ2-5, the V gene TRBV6-2 or TRBV6-3; D may be TRBD2 (5 bases). Germline-derived CDR1 and CDR2 are MNHEY and SVGEGT. Trimming stripped 6 bases from V and 5 bases from J, with 10 bases between. The CDR3 runs to 12 residues. The CDR3 spells CASRGSVETQYF. The CDR3 DNA is TGTGCCAGCAGAGGGAGCGTGGAGACCCAGTACTTC.

This rearrangement joins TRBV6-6 to TRBJ2-2; 8 bases fit TRBD1. Germline V lookup: CDR1 MNHNY, CDR2 SVGAGI (reference sequence). J gave up 4 bases and V 7 bases, and 11 bases lay outside the gene matches. This CDR3 spans 16 amino acids. DNA for the CDR3: TGTGCCAGCAAACTACAGACAGGGGTGGTCACCGGGGAGCTGTTTTTT. Translated: CASKLQTGVVTGELFF.

CDR3 in DNA: TGTGCCAGCAGCTTACAACGGGGTATGGGCAATGAGCAGTTCTTC. Encoded protein: CASSLQRGMGNEQFF. V and J are TRBV7-2 and TRBJ2-1; possible D gene TRBD2, 5 bases. CDR1 is SGHTA and CDR2 is FQGNSA in the germline V gene. CDR3 size: 15 residues. The V and J ends lost 2 bases and 6 bases respectively, with 14 bases between them.